Listed below are T cell receptor beta chains from one sample, sequenced in a study of regulatory T cells in long-lasting Graves disease. TCRdb re-analysed the multiplex PCR reads in MiXCR, keeping a single row per CDR3 protein. The sample consists of hundreds of thousands of distinct CDR3 sequences, about 30% of them appearing once. The material sequenced was peripheral blood mononuclear cells (PBMCs), taken when the disease was refractory, from a patient treated with antithyroid drugs. These TCRs come from a female donor with Graves disease. Each CDR3 is given with its conserved first and last residue. The D gene is left open where the match is weak. The size of a clone is reported for some rows only, either as once, few or many, or as a class for expanded clones.

v_gene,d_gene,abundance,j_gene,CDR3nt,CDR3aa
TRBV28,TRBD2,many,TRBJ2-7,TGTGCCAGCAGTGCCCATCCGGGACTAGCGGCTTACGAGCAGTACTTC,CASSAHPGLAAYEQYF
TRBV28,-,-,TRBJ1-5,TGTGCCAGCAGTCGAACGCTGGGACGGAGCAATCAGCCCCAGCATTTT,CASSRTLGRSNQPQHF
TRBV28,TRBD1,many,TRBJ1-2,TGTGCCAGCAGTTTGACCCAGGGGGAGGGATATGGCTACACCTTC,CASSLTQGEGYGYTF
TRBV28,-,many,TRBJ1-1,TGTGCCAGCAGTTTGGCGGCGGTGACTGAAGCTTTCTTT,CASSLAAVTEAFF
TRBV15,TRBD1,few,TRBJ1-2,TGTGCCACCAGCAGAGACAACCGGGACAGGAATGGCTACACCTTC,CATSRDNRDRNGYTF
TRBV3-1,TRBD2,-,TRBJ2-7,TGTGCCAGCAGCCCCCGGGGCCGGGAGGCCTCGCGCGAGCAGTACTTC,CASSPRGREASREQYF
TRBV11-2,-,few,TRBJ2-5,TGTGCCAGCAGCCAAACGACAGGCCACCAAGAGACCCAGTACTTC,CASSQTTGHQETQYF
TRBV19,-,-,TRBJ2-7,TGTGCCAGTTCTCAGGGAGTGGAGCAGTACTTC,CASSQGVEQYF
TRBV12-3/TRBV12-4,-,many,TRBJ1-2,TGTGCCAGCGGGGGGTCCGAGGGCTACACCTTC,CASGGSEGYTF
TRBV2,-,few,TRBJ2-7,TGTGCCAGCAGTGAACCCCCTCCCTCCTACGAGCAGTACTTC,CASSEPPPSYEQYF
TRBV9,TRBD1,-,TRBJ2-5,TGTGCCAGCAGCGTAGTTGACAGGGACCAAGAGACCCAGTACTTC,CASSVVDRDQETQYF